The 7 T cell receptor beta chains below all came from one sample that was sequenced in a study of identical twins. Using its own MiXCR run on the 5' RACE reads, TCRdb lists one record per CDR3 protein. This sample yields about 1.7 million distinct CDR3 sequences, of which less than 35% are seen a single time; around 0.3% belongs to the top ten. The sequencing input was cord blood. The receptors derive from a newborn girl in good health.

This clonotype came up a few times. The rearrangement joins TRBV10-3 to TRBJ1-5; D possibly corresponds to TRBD1 (6 bases). This CDR3 is built from 14 residues. Germline values: CDR1 ENHRY, CDR2 SYGVKD. Trimming cost V 6 bases and J 4 bases, with 13 bases left between them. The DNA for the CDR3 is TGTGCCATCAGCATGGACAGCCTAAATCAGCCCCAGCATTTT. Its translation is CAISMDSLNQPQHF.

As for this clonotype: This may be a read error, as it is one base from a much larger clone. This chain joins TRBV7-8 and TRBJ1-2; tentatively, D is TRBD1 (6 bases). Germline V gene sequence: CDR1 SGHVS, CDR2 FQNEAQ. CDR3 size: 13 residues. CDR3 DNA sequence: TGTGCCAGCAGCTTAGTGGGACACTATGGCTGCACCTTC. It codes for CASSLVGHYGCTF.

The chain carries TRBV3-1 and TRBJ2-1; D remains unclear. Trimming stripped 4 bases from V and 6 bases from J, with 7 bases between. The CDR3 has 12 residues. Germline lookup yields CDR1 LGHDT and CDR2 YNNKEL (reference sequence). CDR3 sequence: CASSPEVNEQFF. The CDR3 DNA follows: TGTGCCAGCAGCCCGGAAGTCAATGAGCAGTTCTTC.

This chain uses TRBV20-1 with TRBJ2-4; the match to TRBD1 covers 7 bases. Per the germline V gene, CDR1 is DFQATT and CDR2 is SNEGSKA (reference sequence). V trimming: 4 bases; J trimming: 0 bases; junction bases outside the gene matches: 9. The CDR3 contains 16 residues. The chain's CDR3 is CSAIGQERLAKNIQYF. The CDR3 nucleotides are TGCAGTGCTATCGGACAGGAGAGACTAGCCAAAAACATTCAGTACTTC.

The rearrangement links TRBV12-3 or TRBV12-4 to TRBJ2-1; 10 positions match TRBD1. This CDR3 is 14 amino acids long. V shed 6 bases, J shed 10 bases, and the junction held 9 bases outside the gene matches. The CDR3 reads CASSPTGGSYEQFF. CDR3 sequence (DNA): TGTGCCAGCAGCCCGACAGGGGGCTCCTACGAGCAGTTCTTC.

The gene calls are TRBV20-1 and TRBJ2-4; a possible D gene is TRBD2 (6 bases). The closer fit of TRBJ2-7 to the DNA end suggests the J call may be wrong. The germline V gene encodes CDR1 DFQATT and CDR2 SNEGSKA (reference sequence). CDR3 length equals 17 residues. The CDR3 protein is CSARDPLHSGDLYEQYF. DNA of the CDR3: TGCAGTGCTAGAGATCCTCTACATAGCGGAGACCTTTACGAGCAGTACTTC.

The rearrangement uses TRBV7-9 and TRBJ1-1; D not certain. Germline CDR1 is SEHNR and CDR2 is FQNEAQ (reference sequence). Deletions cut 3 bases from V and 0 bases from J, with 14 bases between. The CDR3 is made up of 16 amino acids. Here the CDR3 reads CASSFPRDTMNTEAFF. CDR3 nucleotide sequence: TGTGCCAGCAGCTTTCCGCGGGATACTATGAACACTGAAGCTTTCTTT.